The source of this TCR beta chain is a study of cytomegalovirus exposure and HLA in healthy donors. The donors gave bone marrow, and they were healthy. CDR1 and CDR2 from the germline V gene are SGHAT and FQNNGV. The J segment lost 4 bases and the V segment lost 4 bases, leaving 11 bases of the junction unmatched. This CDR3 spans 16 amino acids. The PCR employed 60 Vbeta primers together with 13 Jbeta primers. The repertoire was sequenced with immunoSEQ multiplex PCR; TCRdb's copy has only in-frame clones and lacks some. The sample consists of more than 85,000 clones, 65% to 90% of them appearing once. As concerns this clone: Its antigen is currently unknown.

Study-wide results and limits: There were over 150 TCR beta chains listed as cytomegalovirus-associated.

The origin of this receptor is a woman aged 18 to 35 in good health and CMV-seronegative. Sequencing input: PBMCs. V and J are TRBV11-2 and TRBJ2-7, with 9 bases matching TRBD2. In nucleotides, the CDR3 is TGTGCCAGCAGCTCCAAGTATAGCGGGAGTCTGTACGAGCAGTACTTC. It codes for CASSSKYSGSLYEQYF.